A selection of T cell receptor beta chains follows, all from one sample in a study of T cell responses to AZD1222 COVID-19 vaccine. This table comes from immunoSEQ multiplex PCR, and its TCRdb copy is limited to in-frame clones, with some not included. The sample shows roughly 150,000 clones, about 91% of them seen only once. This sample comprised peripheral blood, obtained on day 0 of AZD1222 vaccination. These receptors all stem from an adult in good health. The CDR3 runs from the conserved cysteine through the conserved F or W. A D gene is named only where the DNA matches it firmly. Size tells how often a clone was seen (once, few, many) or the class of an expanded clone, and some rows leave it out.

>NA|TRBJ2-7|NA|TRBV4-1
CASSQRPTAYHSYEQYF
TGCGCCAGCAGCCAACGCCCGACGGCTTACCACTCCTACGAGCAGTACTTC
>NA|TRBJ2-7|NA|TRBV6-6
CASGSSTHEQYF
TGTGCCAGCGGGAGCTCGACCCACGAGCAGTACTTC
>TRBD1|TRBJ2-7|once|TRBV5-1
CASSLEGRTGSFHEQYF
TGCGCCAGCAGCTTGGAAGGGAGGACAGGGAGTTTTCACGAGCAGTACTTC
>NA|TRBJ2-7|NA|TRBV18
CASSPPQGEQYF
TGTGCCAGCTCACCACCCCAGGGAGAGCAGTACTTC
>NA|TRBJ2-7|NA|TRBV11-1
CASSLALSSYEQYF
TGTGCCAGCAGCTTAGCTTTGAGCTCCTACGAGCAGTACTTC
>TRBD1|TRBJ1-6|NA|TRBV28
CASSPGQGAASPLHF
TGTGCCAGCAGTCCTGGGCAGGGGGCTGCTTCACCCCTCCACTTT
>TRBD1|TRBJ1-1|NA|TRBV29-1
CSVEAMAGGAGEAFF
TGCAGCGTTGAAGCCATGGCAGGGGGCGCCGGTGAAGCTTTCTTT
>NA|TRBJ1-5|NA|TRBV6-4
CASPNQPQHF
TGTGCCAGCCCTAATCAGCCCCAGCATTTT
>NA|TRBJ2-1|NA|TRBV28
CASSPTPYHEQFF
TGTGCCAGCAGTCCGACTCCCTACCATGAGCAGTTCTTC
>NA|TRBJ1-4|NA|TRBV21-1
CASSNRATNEKLFF
TGTGCCAGCAGCAACAGGGCAACTAATGAAAAACTGTTTTTT
>NA|TRBJ1-5|NA|TRBV19
CASAGTNQPQHF
TGTGCCAGCGCAGGGACCAATCAGCCCCAGCATTTT
>NA|TRBJ2-3|NA|TRBV7-2
CASSTRTESTQYF
TGTGCCAGCAGCACGAGGACTGAATCTACGCAGTATTTT
>NA|TRBJ2-5|NA|TRBV3-1/TRBV3-2
CASSQRNNQETQYF
TGTGCCAGCAGCCAAAGAAACAACCAAGAGACCCAGTACTTC
>TRBD2|TRBJ2-7|NA|TRBV28
CASTELAGGSEQYF
TGTGCCAGCACCGAACTAGCGGGAGGATCCGAGCAGTACTTC
>NA|TRBJ1-4|NA|TRBV29-1
CSVRGIATNEKLFF
TGCAGCGTCCGAGGGATTGCAACTAATGAAAAACTGTTTTTT
>NA|TRBJ2-5|NA|TRBV6-5
CASSYWGRGWETQYF
TGTGCCAGCAGTTATTGGGGGCGCGGATGGGAGACCCAGTACTTC
>TRBD1|TRBJ1-4|NA|TRBV7-2
CASRSGTGVEKLFF
TGTGCCAGCAGATCCGGGACAGGGGTGGAAAAACTGTTTTTT
>NA|TRBJ1-5|NA|TRBV19
CASSTGVIGNQPQHF
TGTGCCAGTAGTACAGGGGTGATAGGCAATCAGCCCCAGCATTTT
>TRBD1|TRBJ1-4|once|TRBV30
CAWSAVPGQGREKLFF
TGTGCCTGGAGTGCTGTACCGGGACAGGGGCGGGAAAAACTGTTTTTT
>NA|TRBJ2-2|NA|TRBV24-1
CATSDPRVKSGELFF
TGTGCCACCAGTGACCCCAGGGTAAAGTCCGGGGAGCTGTTTTTT
>TRBD1|TRBJ1-5|NA|TRBV19
CASNNDRGPGQPQHF
TGTGCCAGTAACAATGACAGGGGCCCCGGACAGCCCCAGCATTTT
>NA|TRBJ2-3|NA|TRBV27
CASSLDPGTATQYF
TGTGCCAGCAGTTTAGACCCTGGGACTGCTACGCAGTATTTT
>NA|TRBJ1-3|few|TRBV12-3/TRBV12-4
CASSFGGNTIYF
TGTGCCAGCAGTTTCGGGGGAAACACCATATATTTT
>NA|TRBJ1-5|NA|TRBV11-2
CASSLGYGRKNQPQHF
TGTGCCAGCAGCTTAGGGTACGGACGGAAGAATCAGCCCCAGCATTTT
>TRBD2|TRBJ2-3|NA|TRBV19
CASSSGLAGASIPTDTQYF
TGTGCCAGTAGTAGCGGACTAGCGGGGGCCTCCATCCCCACAGATACGCAGTATTTT
>NA|TRBJ1-4|NA|TRBV11-2
CASSLGGEKLFF
TGTGCCAGCAGCTTAGGGGGTGAAAAACTGTTTTTT
>NA|TRBJ1-4|NA|TRBV6-6
CASSYPDGNEKLFF
TGTGCCAGCAGTTACCCGGACGGTAATGAAAAACTGTTTTTT
>NA|TRBJ1-3|NA|TRBV24-1
CATSDPGSGNTIYF
TGTGCCACCAGTGACCCAGGGTCTGGAAACACCATATATTTT
>NA|TRBJ2-7|NA|TRBV7-8
CASSLMSHGVSYEQYF
TGTGCCAGCAGCTTAATGAGCCATGGCGTTTCCTACGAGCAGTACTTC
>TRBD1|TRBJ2-2|NA|TRBV7-9
CASSLRGQVANTGELFF
TGTGCCAGCAGCTTAAGGGGACAGGTTGCGAACACCGGGGAGCTGTTTTTT
>NA|TRBJ2-3|NA|TRBV9
CASSASPVADTQYF
TGTGCCAGCAGCGCCTCTCCAGTGGCAGATACGCAGTATTTT
>NA|TRBJ1-1|NA|TRBV5-1
CASSSRQATHMNTEAFF
TGCGCCAGCAGCTCCCGACAGGCAACTCACATGAACACTGAAGCTTTCTTT
>NA|TRBJ1-5|NA|TRBV4-3
CASSQDGGGQPQHF
TGCGCCAGCAGCCAAGATGGGGGCGGTCAGCCCCAGCATTTT
>NA|TRBJ2-5|NA|TRBV28
CASGLLGGGKTQYF
TGTGCCAGCGGGCTGCTAGGGGGTGGGAAGACCCAGTACTTC
>TRBD1|TRBJ1-2|NA|TRBV9
CASSVEAGGDGYTF
TGTGCCAGCAGCGTAGAGGCAGGGGGCGATGGCTACACCTTC
>TRBD2|TRBJ2-7|NA|TRBV4-3
CASSQDPAGGLREQYF
TGCGCCAGCAGCCAAGACCCAGCGGGGGGGCTTCGGGAGCAGTACTTC
>NA|TRBJ2-3|NA|TRBV27
CATRASATDTQYF
TGTGCCACCCGGGCTAGCGCGACAGATACGCAGTATTTT
>NA|TRBJ2-2|once|TRBV7-2
CASSPRVSVGTGELFF
TGTGCCAGCAGCCCCAGGGTGTCGGTCGGCACCGGGGAGCTGTTTTTT
>NA|TRBJ2-1|NA|TRBV27
CASTDRPRQGEQFF
TGTGCCAGCACCGACCGGCCCCGGCAGGGTGAGCAGTTCTTC
>NA|TRBJ2-7|NA|TRBV5-6
CASSLNSYEQYF
TGTGCCAGCAGCCTCAACTCCTACGAGCAGTACTTC
>NA|TRBJ1-2|NA|TRBV29-1
CSVAQTLGSYTF
TGCAGCGTTGCCCAAACCCTGGGTAGCTACACCTTC
>TRBD1|TRBJ1-2|NA|TRBV14
CASSRDRGGLYGYTF
TGTGCCAGCAGCCGCGACAGGGGGGGCCTCTATGGCTACACCTTC
>TRBD1|TRBJ1-5|NA|TRBV19
CASSIGPTGGIEPQHF
TGTGCCAGTAGTATAGGTCCGACAGGGGGTATAGAGCCCCAGCATTTT
>TRBD2|TRBJ2-1|NA|TRBV11-2
CASNPPLAGGLNEQFF
TGTGCCAGCAACCCCCCATTAGCGGGGGGATTAAATGAGCAGTTCTTC
>TRBD2|TRBJ2-2|NA|TRBV4-3
CASSQVPGGANTGELFF
TGCGCCAGCAGCCAAGTTCCGGGGGGGGCGAACACCGGGGAGCTGTTTTTT
>NA|TRBJ1-3|NA|TRBV9
CASSPNGAGNTIYF
TGTGCCAGCAGCCCCAACGGGGCTGGAAACACCATATATTTT
>TRBD1|TRBJ1-1|NA|TRBV4-2
CASSQRSFWGQGGGNTEAFF
TGTGCCAGCAGCCAACGGTCCTTTTGGGGACAGGGAGGGGGGAACACTGAAGCTTTCTTT
>NA|TRBJ1-6|NA|TRBV30
CAWRTQKFSPLHF
TGTGCCTGGAGGACACAGAAATTTTCACCCCTCCACTTT
>TRBD1|TRBJ2-7|NA|TRBV10-3
CAIYAGTGVFEQYF
TGTGCCATCTACGCGGGGACAGGGGTGTTCGAGCAGTACTTC
>NA|TRBJ2-3|NA|TRBV29-1
CSVDQGNTQYF
TGCAGCGTTGACCAGGGGAATACGCAGTATTTT
>NA|TRBJ1-1|NA|TRBV6-5
CASHLRQVRYTEAFF
TGTGCCAGCCACCTCCGACAGGTTAGGTACACTGAAGCTTTCTTT
>TRBD2|TRBJ2-7|once|TRBV6-5
CASSFLAESYEQYF
TGTGCCAGCAGTTTTCTAGCGGAAAGCTACGAGCAGTACTTC